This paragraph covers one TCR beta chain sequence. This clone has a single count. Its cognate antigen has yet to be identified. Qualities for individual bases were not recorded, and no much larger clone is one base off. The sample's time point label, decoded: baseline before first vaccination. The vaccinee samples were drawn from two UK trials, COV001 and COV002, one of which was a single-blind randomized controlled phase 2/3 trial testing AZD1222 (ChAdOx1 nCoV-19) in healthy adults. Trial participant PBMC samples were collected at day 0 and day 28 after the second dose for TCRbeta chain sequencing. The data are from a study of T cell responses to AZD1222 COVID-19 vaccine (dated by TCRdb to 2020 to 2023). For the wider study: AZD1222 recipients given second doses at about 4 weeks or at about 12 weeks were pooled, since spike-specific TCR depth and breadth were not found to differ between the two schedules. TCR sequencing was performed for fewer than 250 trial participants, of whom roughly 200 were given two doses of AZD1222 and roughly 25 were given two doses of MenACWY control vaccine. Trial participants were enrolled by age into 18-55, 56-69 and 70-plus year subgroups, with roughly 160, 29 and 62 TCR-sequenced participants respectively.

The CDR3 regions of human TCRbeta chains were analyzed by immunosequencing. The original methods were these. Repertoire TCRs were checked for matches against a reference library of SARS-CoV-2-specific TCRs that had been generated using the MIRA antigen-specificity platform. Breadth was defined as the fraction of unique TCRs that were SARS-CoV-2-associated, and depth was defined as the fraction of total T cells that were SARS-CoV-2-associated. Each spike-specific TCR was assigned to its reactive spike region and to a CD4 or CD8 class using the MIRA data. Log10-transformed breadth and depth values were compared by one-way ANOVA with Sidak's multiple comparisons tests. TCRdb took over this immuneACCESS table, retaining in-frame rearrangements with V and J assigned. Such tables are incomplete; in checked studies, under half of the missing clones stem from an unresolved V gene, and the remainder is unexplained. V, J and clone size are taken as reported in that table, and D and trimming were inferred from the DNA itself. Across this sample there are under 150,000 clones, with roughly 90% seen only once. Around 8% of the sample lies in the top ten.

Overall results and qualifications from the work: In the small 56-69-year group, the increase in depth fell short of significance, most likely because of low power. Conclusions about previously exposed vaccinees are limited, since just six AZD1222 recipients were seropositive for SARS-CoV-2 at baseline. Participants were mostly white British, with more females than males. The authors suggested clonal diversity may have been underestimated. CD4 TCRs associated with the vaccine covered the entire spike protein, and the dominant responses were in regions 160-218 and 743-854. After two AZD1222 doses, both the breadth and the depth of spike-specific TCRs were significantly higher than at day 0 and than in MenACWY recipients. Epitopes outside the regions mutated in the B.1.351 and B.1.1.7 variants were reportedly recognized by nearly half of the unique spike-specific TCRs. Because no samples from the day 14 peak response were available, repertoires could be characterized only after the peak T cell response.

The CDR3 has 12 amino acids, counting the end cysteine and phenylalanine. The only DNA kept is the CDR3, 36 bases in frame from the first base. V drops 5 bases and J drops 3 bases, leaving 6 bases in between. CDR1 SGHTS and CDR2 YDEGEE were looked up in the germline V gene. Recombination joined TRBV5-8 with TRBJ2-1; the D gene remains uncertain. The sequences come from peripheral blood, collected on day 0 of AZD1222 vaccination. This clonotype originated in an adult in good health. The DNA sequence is TGTGCCAGCAGTTATTACTACAATGAGCAGTTCTTC. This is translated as CASSYYYNEQFF.